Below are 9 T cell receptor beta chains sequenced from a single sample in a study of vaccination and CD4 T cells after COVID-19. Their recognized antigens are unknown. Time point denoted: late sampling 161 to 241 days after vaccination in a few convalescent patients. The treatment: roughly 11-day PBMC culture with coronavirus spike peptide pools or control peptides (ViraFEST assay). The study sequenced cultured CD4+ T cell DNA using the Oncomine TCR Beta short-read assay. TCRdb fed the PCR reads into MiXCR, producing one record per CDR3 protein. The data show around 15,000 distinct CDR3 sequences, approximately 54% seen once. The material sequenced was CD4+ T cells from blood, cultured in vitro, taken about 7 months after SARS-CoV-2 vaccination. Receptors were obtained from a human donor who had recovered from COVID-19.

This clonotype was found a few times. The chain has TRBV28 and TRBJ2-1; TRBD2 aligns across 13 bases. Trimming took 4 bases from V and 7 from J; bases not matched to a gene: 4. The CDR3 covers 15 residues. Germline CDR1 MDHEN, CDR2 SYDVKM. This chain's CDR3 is CASSSLAGGVNEQFF. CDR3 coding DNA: TGTGCCAGCAGTTCACTAGCGGGAGGGGTAAATGAGCAGTTCTTC.

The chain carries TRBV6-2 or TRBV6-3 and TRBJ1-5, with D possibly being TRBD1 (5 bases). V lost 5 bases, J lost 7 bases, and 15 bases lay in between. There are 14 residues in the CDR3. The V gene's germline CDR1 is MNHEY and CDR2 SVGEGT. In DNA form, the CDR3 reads TGTGCCAGCAGTACCTGGGGGGAAGAACAGCCCCAGCATTTT. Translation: CASSTWGEEQPQHF.

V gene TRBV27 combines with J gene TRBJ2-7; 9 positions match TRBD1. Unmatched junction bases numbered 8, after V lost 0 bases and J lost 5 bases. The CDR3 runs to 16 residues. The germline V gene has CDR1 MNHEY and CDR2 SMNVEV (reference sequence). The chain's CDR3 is CASSLSPGQGIHEQYF. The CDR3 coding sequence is TGTGCCAGCAGTTTATCACCGGGACAGGGTATCCACGAGCAGTACTTC.

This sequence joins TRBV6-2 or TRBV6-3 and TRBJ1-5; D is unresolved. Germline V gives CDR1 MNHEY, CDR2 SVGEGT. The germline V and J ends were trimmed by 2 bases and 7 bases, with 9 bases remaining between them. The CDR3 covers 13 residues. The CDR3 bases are TGTGCCAGCAGTTACGGGGAGGTACAGCCCCAGCATTTT. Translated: CASSYGEVQPQHF.

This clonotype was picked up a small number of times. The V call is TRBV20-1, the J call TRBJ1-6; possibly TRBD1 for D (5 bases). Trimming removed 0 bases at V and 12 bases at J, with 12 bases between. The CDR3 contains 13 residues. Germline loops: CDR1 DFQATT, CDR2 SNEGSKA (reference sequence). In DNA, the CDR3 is TGCAGTGCTAGAGAACCCCAGGGAGGACCCCTCCACTTT. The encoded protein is CSAREPQGGPLHF.

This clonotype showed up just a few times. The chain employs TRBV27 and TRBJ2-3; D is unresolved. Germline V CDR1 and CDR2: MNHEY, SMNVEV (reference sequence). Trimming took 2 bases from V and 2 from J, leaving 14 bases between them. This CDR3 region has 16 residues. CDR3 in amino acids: CASSLITPKDTDTQYF. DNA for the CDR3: TGTGCCAGCAGTTTAATCACCCCTAAAGACACAGATACGCAGTATTTT.

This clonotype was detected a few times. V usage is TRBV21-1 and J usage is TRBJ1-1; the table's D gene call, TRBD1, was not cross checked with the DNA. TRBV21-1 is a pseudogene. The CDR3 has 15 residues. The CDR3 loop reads CAGTRRGGLNTEAFF. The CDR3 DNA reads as TGTGCCGGCACGCGGCGGGGCGGACTGAACACTGAAGCTTTCTTT.

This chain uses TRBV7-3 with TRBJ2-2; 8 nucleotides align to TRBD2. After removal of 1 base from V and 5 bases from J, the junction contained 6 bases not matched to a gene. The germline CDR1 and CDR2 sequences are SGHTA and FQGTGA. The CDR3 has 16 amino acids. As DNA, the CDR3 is TGTGCCAGCAGCTTAAACGCGGGGGGCATAACCGGGGAGCTGTTTTTT. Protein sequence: CASSLNAGGITGELFF.

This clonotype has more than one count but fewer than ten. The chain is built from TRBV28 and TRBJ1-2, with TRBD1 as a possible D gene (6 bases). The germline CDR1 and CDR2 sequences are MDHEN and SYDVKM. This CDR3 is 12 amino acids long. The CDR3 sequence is CGAGAHGYGYTF. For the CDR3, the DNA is TGTGGGGCGGGGGCGCATGGCTATGGCTACACCTTC.